The rows below give T cell receptor beta chains drawn from one sample of a study of blood T cell repertoires in COVID-19. Clones were sequenced by immunoSEQ multiplex PCR, and TCRdb holds only the in-frame ones, with some missing. The table lists about 190,000 clones, 65% to 85% of them singletons. What was sequenced was PBMCs or T cells enriched from blood (not recorded which). These receptors were taken from a woman aged 25 to 45 who had been exposed to COVID-19. The CDR3 runs from the conserved cysteine through the conserved F or W. Each record gives: D gene, J gene, V gene, clone size, CDR3 DNA, CDR3 protein. The D gene is left open where the match is weak. Size tells how often a clone was seen (once, few, many) or the class of an expanded clone, and some rows leave it out.

d_call: .
j_call: TRBJ1-1
v_call: TRBV5-6
clone_size: .
cdr3_nt: TGTGCCAGCAGCTCATTAAGGACATACACTGAAGCTTTCTTT
cdr3_aa: CASSSLRTYTEAFF

d_call: .
j_call: TRBJ1-2
v_call: TRBV30
clone_size: few
cdr3_nt: TGTGCCTGCGCTCAGGGCAAAGCTAACTATGGCTACACCTTC
cdr3_aa: CACAQGKANYGYTF

d_call: TRBD1
j_call: TRBJ1-1
v_call: TRBV14
clone_size: .
cdr3_nt: TGTGCCAGCAGTCCCCCCCCCGGGACAGGAGGAACCGAAGCTTTCTTT
cdr3_aa: CASSPPPGTGGTEAFF

d_call: .
j_call: TRBJ1-2
v_call: TRBV5-5
clone_size: .
cdr3_nt: TGTGCCAGCAGCTCCCCAGGTGGCTACACCTTC
cdr3_aa: CASSSPGGYTF

d_call: .
j_call: TRBJ1-3
v_call: TRBV7-8
clone_size: many
cdr3_nt: TGTGCCAGCAGCTTAGAATCCGGTCGGGGAAACACCATATATTTT
cdr3_aa: CASSLESGRGNTIYF

d_call: .
j_call: TRBJ2-7
v_call: TRBV5-1
clone_size: .
cdr3_nt: TGCGCCAGCAGCACCGGACTAAACTCCTACGAGCAGTACTTC
cdr3_aa: CASSTGLNSYEQYF

d_call: .
j_call: TRBJ2-1
v_call: TRBV5-1
clone_size: .
cdr3_nt: TGCGCCAGCAGCTTGCAAAAATCCTACAATGAGCAGTTCTTC
cdr3_aa: CASSLQKSYNEQFF

d_call: TRBD1
j_call: TRBJ1-4
v_call: TRBV5-1
clone_size: .
cdr3_nt: TGCGCCAGCAGCTTGGGTCCCGGGACAGGGGGTGAAAAACTGTTTTTT
cdr3_aa: CASSLGPGTGGEKLFF

d_call: TRBD1
j_call: TRBJ1-2
v_call: TRBV30
clone_size: .
cdr3_nt: TGTGCCTGGAGTGCCTCCGGGACAGGGGGCTTTCATGGCTACACCTTC
cdr3_aa: CAWSASGTGGFHGYTF

d_call: .
j_call: TRBJ1-2
v_call: TRBV6-5
clone_size: .
cdr3_nt: TGTGCCAGCAGTTACTCGGCTGGCTACACCTTC
cdr3_aa: CASSYSAGYTF

d_call: .
j_call: TRBJ1-1
v_call: TRBV11-2
clone_size: once
cdr3_nt: TGTGCCAGCACCCGACAGCAGAACACTGAAGCTTTCTTT
cdr3_aa: CASTRQQNTEAFF

d_call: .
j_call: TRBJ2-7
v_call: TRBV6-5
clone_size: .
cdr3_nt: TGTGCCAGCAGGACGGGTTACGAGCAGTACTTC
cdr3_aa: CASRTGYEQYF

d_call: TRBD1
j_call: TRBJ1-2
v_call: TRBV5-1
clone_size: .
cdr3_nt: TGCGCCAGCAGCCCGGACAGGGGTAACTATGGCTACACCTTC
cdr3_aa: CASSPDRGNYGYTF

d_call: .
j_call: TRBJ2-3
v_call: TRBV3-1/TRBV3-2
clone_size: once
cdr3_nt: TGTGCCAGCAGCTCACCGACTAATTACACAGATACGCAGTATTTT
cdr3_aa: CASSSPTNYTDTQYF

d_call: .
j_call: TRBJ2-7
v_call: TRBV6-6
clone_size: .
cdr3_nt: TGTGCCAGCAGTTACTCTCGTCTCTACGAGCAGTACTTC
cdr3_aa: CASSYSRLYEQYF

d_call: .
j_call: TRBJ1-2
v_call: TRBV5-1
clone_size: .
cdr3_nt: TGCGCCAGCAGCACCGGGGGGCGACAGGTCAACTATGGCTACACCTTC
cdr3_aa: CASSTGGRQVNYGYTF

d_call: TRBD1
j_call: TRBJ1-6
v_call: TRBV24-1
clone_size: .
cdr3_nt: TGTGCCACCAGAGGTGACAGGGTTGGGAGTTCACCCCTCCACTTT
cdr3_aa: CATRGDRVGSSPLHF

d_call: TRBD2
j_call: TRBJ2-7
v_call: TRBV5-1
clone_size: .
cdr3_nt: TGCGCCAGCAGCACCGGACAGAGACTAGCGGGGGGGCCTAGCTACGAGCAGTACTTC
cdr3_aa: CASSTGQRLAGGPSYEQYF

d_call: .
j_call: TRBJ1-3
v_call: TRBV5-1
clone_size: .
cdr3_nt: TGCGCCAGCAGCTTGGCCCCGGGTTCCTCTGGAAACACCATATATTTT
cdr3_aa: CASSLAPGSSGNTIYF

d_call: TRBD1
j_call: TRBJ2-7
v_call: TRBV19
clone_size: .
cdr3_nt: TGTGCCAGTAGTATTGGGACAGGGTCCTACGAGCAGTACTTC
cdr3_aa: CASSIGTGSYEQYF

d_call: .
j_call: TRBJ1-1
v_call: TRBV2
clone_size: .
cdr3_nt: TGTGCCAGCGTCGGTTACGGGGGGCTAAAGACTGAAGCTTTCTTT
cdr3_aa: CASVGYGGLKTEAFF

d_call: .
j_call: TRBJ2-1
v_call: TRBV12-3/TRBV12-4
clone_size: .
cdr3_nt: TGTGCCAGCAGTCTAAATGAGCAGTTCTTC
cdr3_aa: CASSLNEQFF

d_call: .
j_call: TRBJ2-7
v_call: TRBV7-9
clone_size: .
cdr3_nt: TGTGCCAGCACCCTCGGAGGTAACGAGCAGTACTTC
cdr3_aa: CASTLGGNEQYF

d_call: .
j_call: TRBJ1-1
v_call: TRBV6-5
clone_size: .
cdr3_nt: TGTGCCAGTACTAACACAGGAAACACTGAAGCTTTCTTT
cdr3_aa: CASTNTGNTEAFF

d_call: TRBD2
j_call: TRBJ2-2
v_call: TRBV7-9
clone_size: .
cdr3_nt: TGTGCCAGCAGCCCGACTAGCGGGGAAGGCACCGGGGAGCTGTTTTTT
cdr3_aa: CASSPTSGEGTGELFF

d_call: .
j_call: TRBJ1-2
v_call: TRBV11-2
clone_size: few
cdr3_nt: TGTGCCAGCAGCTTAGTAAATTCCGGGGGAGGCTACACCTTC
cdr3_aa: CASSLVNSGGGYTF

d_call: .
j_call: TRBJ1-3
v_call: TRBV19
clone_size: .
cdr3_nt: TGTGCCAGTAGTCCCCGCCAGGGGACTGGAAACACCATATATTTT
cdr3_aa: CASSPRQGTGNTIYF

d_call: TRBD2
j_call: TRBJ2-3
v_call: TRBV7-6
clone_size: .
cdr3_nt: TGTGCCAGCAGCTTAGCCTCCAGCGGGGGGACCTACACAGATACGCAGTATTTT
cdr3_aa: CASSLASSGGTYTDTQYF

d_call: TRBD1
j_call: TRBJ2-2
v_call: TRBV5-1
clone_size: .
cdr3_nt: TGCGCCAGCAGCACAGGGACAGGGAGCACCGGGGAGCTGTTTTTT
cdr3_aa: CASSTGTGSTGELFF

d_call: TRBD2
j_call: TRBJ2-7
v_call: TRBV6-2/TRBV6-3
clone_size: .
cdr3_nt: TGTGCCAGCAGTTTAGCGGGGGGGCCCAACGAGCAGTACTTC
cdr3_aa: CASSLAGGPNEQYF

d_call: .
j_call: TRBJ1-6
v_call: TRBV12-3/TRBV12-4
clone_size: .
cdr3_nt: TGTGCCACCCATCCGGGTGGCGGCTCACCCCTCCACTTT
cdr3_aa: CATHPGGGSPLHF

d_call: .
j_call: TRBJ2-5
v_call: TRBV5-1
clone_size: .
cdr3_nt: TGCGCCAGCAGCTTGGACTCCGGGAGAGAGACCCAGTACTTC
cdr3_aa: CASSLDSGRETQYF

d_call: TRBD2
j_call: TRBJ2-5
v_call: TRBV9
clone_size: .
cdr3_nt: TGTGCCAGCAGCGTTGGTTCTAGCGGGGGGGCAACCGAAGAGACCCAGTACTTC
cdr3_aa: CASSVGSSGGATEETQYF

d_call: TRBD1
j_call: TRBJ2-1
v_call: TRBV7-2
clone_size: .
cdr3_nt: TGTGCCAGCAGCTGGGGACAGGGCCGACCACGTAGCAATGAGCAGTTCTTC
cdr3_aa: CASSWGQGRPRSNEQFF

d_call: .
j_call: TRBJ2-7
v_call: TRBV19
clone_size: .
cdr3_nt: TGTGCCAGTAGTATTTCGGCAGGATACTACGAGCAGTACTTC
cdr3_aa: CASSISAGYYEQYF

d_call: .
j_call: TRBJ2-3
v_call: TRBV7-6
clone_size: .
cdr3_nt: TGTGCCAGCAGCTTAGGTAGTTCGTTGAGTACAGATACGCAGTATTTT
cdr3_aa: CASSLGSSLSTDTQYF

d_call: TRBD1
j_call: TRBJ1-5
v_call: TRBV2
clone_size: .
cdr3_nt: TGTGCCAGCAGTGAACCACCGGGACAGTTTAACAATCAGCCCCAGCATTTT
cdr3_aa: CASSEPPGQFNNQPQHF